Presented here are 17 T cell receptor beta chains from one specimen sequenced in a study of Ad26.COV2.S vaccination and SARS-CoV-2 variants (dated by TCRdb to about 2021). Taken with the paper, the label for treatment or condition translates to: roughly 19 received Ad26.COV2.S at low or high dose, single or two shots; about 5 received placebo; per-sample allocation not given. For vaccine and placebo recipients, repertoires were sequenced using samples collected on day 63 after the first injection. Libraries were made using the immunoSEQ multiplex PCR assay. The clones in this table, taken by TCRdb from immuneACCESS, are in-frame only. Not every clone is retained; where verified, under half of the shortfall comes from an unresolved V gene, and the cause of the rest is unknown. In all, the sample holds about 350,000 clones, and about nine tenths of those were seen once. Together, the top ten hold 6.4% of the sample.

Sequenced here: peripheral blood, sampled in a trial of Ad26.COV2.S vaccine versus placebo. All receptors derive from a person aged 18-65 years who received the Ad26.COV2.S COVID-19 vaccine or a placebo.

This chain uses TRBV29-1 with TRBJ2-7; 7 bases line up with TRBD1. The V segment lost 3 bases and the J segment 2 bases; nucleotides outside the gene matches: 10. CDR3 length: 15 amino acids. Germline V gene data show CDR1 as SQVTM and CDR2 as ANQGSEA. CDR3 amino acids: CSVEGEQGKPYEQYF. The CDR3 bases are TGCAGCGTTGAGGGGGAACAGGGGAAACCCTACGAGCAGTACTTC.

This clone occurred once. The chain is built from TRBV9 and TRBJ2-3; either TRBD1 or TRBD2 may fit D (6 bases each). The length of the CDR3 is 15 residues. V lost 4 bases and J lost 2, with 14 bases in between. Germline lookup yields CDR1 SGDLS and CDR2 YYNGEE. CDR3 DNA: TGTGCCAGCAGCCCTGGGGGGCGAGCCACAGATACGCAGTATTTT. Residues: CASSPGGRATDTQYF.

This clone was seen a few times. The chain links TRBV4-3 to TRBJ2-2; 7 positions agree with TRBD2. Germline lookup yields CDR1 LGHNA and CDR2 YSLEER. The CDR3 is 15 residues long. The V and J ends lost 0 bases and 5 bases, in that order; junction bases with no gene match: 3. The CDR3 reads CASSQEVSGTGELFF. The CDR3 DNA follows: TGCGCCAGCAGCCAAGAAGTTAGCGGGACCGGGGAGCTGTTTTTT.

The chain recombines TRBV11-2 with TRBJ2-3; 8 bases line up with TRBD1. V lost 5 bases and J lost 0; bases outside the gene matches: 4. The CDR3 totals 15 residues. Germline V lookup: CDR1 SGHAT, CDR2 FQNNGV. For the CDR3, the DNA is TGTGCCAGCAGCCCCGACAGGGGAAGCACAGATACGCAGTATTTT. Amino acid sequence: CASSPDRGSTDTQYF.

The V gene is TRBV21-1, the J gene TRBJ2-2; TRBD1, as called in the table, went unchecked against the DNA. TRBV21-1 has pseudogene status. This CDR3 is 16 amino acids long. The DNA of the CDR3 is TGTGCCAGCAGCACCCAGGGACAAGCGAACACCGGGGAGCTGTTTTTT. Its protein is CASSTQGQANTGELFF.

The chain joins TRBV19 to TRBJ2-1, with unresolved D. The CDR3 loop spans 12 amino acids. The germline V and J ends were trimmed by 3 bases and 7 bases, with 7 bases remaining between them. Germline CDR1 LNHDA, CDR2 SQIVND (reference sequence). CDR3 bases: TGTGCCAGTAGTATTAAAGGAAATGAGCAGTTCTTC. This codes for CASSIKGNEQFF.

V and J are TRBV6-5 and TRBJ1-2; D is ambiguous. This CDR3 has 12 residues. Trimming removed 7 bases from V and 2 bases from J, with 8 bases in between. CDR1 and CDR2 from the germline V gene are MNHEY and SVGAGI. CDR3 amino acids: CASKEGNYGYTF. The CDR3 coding sequence is TGTGCCAGCAAGGAAGGAAACTATGGCTACACCTTC.

The count of this clone is one. Other DNA sequences from this sample encode an identical CDR3 as well. The rearrangement uses TRBV27 and TRBJ2-6; D remains ambiguous. This CDR3 is 14 amino acids long. V was shortened by 2 bases and J by 0 bases, with 2 bases between the two germline ends. Germline V gene lookup returns CDR1 MNHEY and CDR2 SMNVEV (reference sequence). The CDR3 sequence: CASSLGSGANVLTF. CDR3 DNA sequence: TGTGCCAGCAGTTTAGGCTCTGGGGCCAACGTCCTGACTTTC.

This rearrangement joins TRBV19 to TRBJ2-1, with TRBD2 matching over 14 bases. Germline CDR1 reads LNHDA; CDR2 reads SQIVND (reference sequence). V gave up 7 bases and J gave up 7 bases; unmatched junction bases: 9. This CDR3 spans 16 amino acids. The CDR3 bases are TGTGCCAGTACCTGGGGTAGGACTAGCGGGAGGAATGAGCAGTTCTTC. It is translated as CASTWGRTSGRNEQFF.

This rearrangement joins TRBV4-1 to TRBJ2-7, with TRBD2 matching over 10 bases. V shed 2 bases, J shed 5 bases, and the junction held 6 bases outside the gene matches. The CDR3 extends over 15 amino acids. Germline values: CDR1 MGHRA, CDR2 YSYEKL. The DNA of the CDR3 is TGCGCCAGCAGCCAACAAGGACTAGCGGCAGACGAGCAGTACTTC. This translates into CASSQQGLAADEQYF.

V is TRBV30 and J is TRBJ1-6; TRBD1 is a possible D gene (5 bases). Trimming cost V 8 bases and J 9 bases, with 17 bases left between them. The CDR3 covers 13 residues. Germline V gives CDR1 GTSNPN, CDR2 SVGIG (reference sequence). CDR3 DNA: TGTGCCCGAGCACAGGCTGGGGGTTCACCCCTCCACTTT. It specifies CARAQAGGSPLHF.

The chain is built from TRBV19 and TRBJ1-1; no firm D call. Germline CDR1 reads LNHDA; CDR2 reads SQIVND (reference sequence). Trimming shortened V by 2 bases and J by 0 bases, and 13 bases separated the two germline ends. The CDR3 consists of 16 residues. The CDR3 reads CASSITLRSMNTEAFF. Written as DNA, the CDR3 is TGTGCCAGTAGTATAACCCTAAGGAGCATGAACACTGAAGCTTTCTTT.

The gene calls are TRBV6-6 and TRBJ1-1; no reliable D call. Trimming pared 2 bases from V and 3 bases from J, leaving 10 bases between. Germline CDR1 is MNHNY and CDR2 is SVGAGI (reference sequence). The length of the CDR3 is 14 residues. The CDR3 reads CASSYAGMDTEAFF. The CDR3 nucleotides are TGTGCCAGCAGTTACGCGGGGATGGACACTGAAGCTTTCTTT.

A remark on this clone: At the DNA level, this CDR3 is encoded by other sequences in the same sample as well. This chain connects TRBV4-1 to TRBJ2-1; D is unclear. The ends were cut back, 4 bases at V and 4 bases at J, with 2 bases in the middle. Germline V gives CDR1 MGHRA, CDR2 YSYEKL. The CDR3 sequence is 11 residues long. The CDR3 loop reads CASSLYNEQFF. The CDR3 bases are TGCGCCAGCAGCCTTTACAATGAGCAGTTCTTC.

This rearrangement joins TRBV28 to TRBJ2-7; D is perhaps TRBD2 (6 bases). V lost 6 bases and J 2 bases, leaving 14 bases between the germline ends. This CDR3 has 14 residues. Germline-derived CDR1 and CDR2 are MDHEN and SYDVKM. CDR3 amino acids: CASSSSGPPYEQYF. The CDR3 nucleotides read TGTGCCAGCAGCTCGAGCGGGCCGCCCTACGAGCAGTACTTC.

This chain joins TRBV25-1 and TRBJ2-5, with 8 bases aligning to TRBD1. The CDR3 extends over 14 amino acids. The V segment lost 4 bases and the J segment 3 bases; nucleotides outside the gene matches: 4. Germline V gene lookup returns CDR1 MGHDK and CDR2 SYGVNS. CDR3 in amino acids: CASSGRGRKETQYF. Here the CDR3 DNA reads TGTGCCAGCAGTGGCAGGGGGCGAAAAGAGACCCAGTACTTC. Supplemented by reference TRBV25-1 and TRBJ2-5, the full variable domain reads EADIYQTPRYLVIGTGKKITLECSQTMGHDKMYWYQQDPGMELHLIHYSYGVNSTEKGDLSSESTVSRIRTEHFPLTLESARPSHTSQYLCASSGRGRKETQYFGPGTRLLVL.

The chain couples TRBV7-9 to TRBJ2-5, with D unresolved. This CDR3 has 14 amino acids. Germline-derived CDR1 and CDR2 are SEHNR and FQNEAQ (reference sequence). V lost 5 bases and J lost 4, with 14 bases in between. The chain's CDR3 is CASSQAAWGETQYF. The CDR3 bases are TGTGCCAGCAGCCAAGCTGCATGGGGAGAGACCCAGTACTTC.